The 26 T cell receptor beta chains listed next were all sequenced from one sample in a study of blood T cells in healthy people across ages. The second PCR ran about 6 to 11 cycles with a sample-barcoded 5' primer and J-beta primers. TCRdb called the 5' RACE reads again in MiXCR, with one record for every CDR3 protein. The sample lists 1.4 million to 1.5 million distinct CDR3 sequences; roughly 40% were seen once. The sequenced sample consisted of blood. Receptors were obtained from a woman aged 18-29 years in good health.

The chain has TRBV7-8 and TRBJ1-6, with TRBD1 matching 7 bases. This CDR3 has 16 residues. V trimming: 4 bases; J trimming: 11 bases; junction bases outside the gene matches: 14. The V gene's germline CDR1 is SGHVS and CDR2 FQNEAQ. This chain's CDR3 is CASSSSRDRARPPLHF. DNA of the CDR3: TGTGCCAGCAGCTCGTCCCGTGACAGGGCGCGACCACCCCTCCACTTT.

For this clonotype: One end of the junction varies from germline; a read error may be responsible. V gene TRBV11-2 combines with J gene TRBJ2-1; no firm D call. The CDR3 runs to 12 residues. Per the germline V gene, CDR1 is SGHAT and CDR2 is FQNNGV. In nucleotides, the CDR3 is TGTGCCAGCAGCTCAATTCTTAATGTGCAGTTCTTC. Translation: CASSSILNVQFF.

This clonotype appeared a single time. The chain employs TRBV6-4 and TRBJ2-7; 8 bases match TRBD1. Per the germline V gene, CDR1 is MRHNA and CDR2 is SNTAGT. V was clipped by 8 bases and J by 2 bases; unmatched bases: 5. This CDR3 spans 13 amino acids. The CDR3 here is CASADRATYEQYF. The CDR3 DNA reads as TGTGCCAGCGCGGACAGGGCAACCTACGAGCAGTACTTC.

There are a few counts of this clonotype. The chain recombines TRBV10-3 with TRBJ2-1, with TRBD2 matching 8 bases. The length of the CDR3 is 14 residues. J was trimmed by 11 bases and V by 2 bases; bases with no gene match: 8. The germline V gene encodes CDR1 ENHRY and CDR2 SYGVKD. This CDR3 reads CAISEPFAGGKQFF. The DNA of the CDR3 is TGTGCCATCAGTGAGCCGTTCGCGGGGGGTAAGCAGTTCTTC.

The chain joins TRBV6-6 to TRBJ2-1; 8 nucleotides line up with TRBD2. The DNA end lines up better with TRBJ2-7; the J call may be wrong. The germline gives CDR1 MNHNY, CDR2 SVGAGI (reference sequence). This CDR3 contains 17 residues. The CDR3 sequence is CASSSLGGDPSYNEQYF. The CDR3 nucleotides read TGTGCCAGCAGTTCTCTCGGGGGGGACCCCTCCTACAATGAGCAGTACTTC.

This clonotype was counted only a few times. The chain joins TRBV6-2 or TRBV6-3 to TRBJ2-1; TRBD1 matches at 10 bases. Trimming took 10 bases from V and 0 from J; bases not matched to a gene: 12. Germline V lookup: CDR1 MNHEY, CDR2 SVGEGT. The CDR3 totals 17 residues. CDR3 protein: CATSGQGPPSSYNEQFF. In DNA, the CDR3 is TGTGCCACCTCGGGACAGGGGCCCCCCAGCTCCTACAATGAGCAGTTCTTC.

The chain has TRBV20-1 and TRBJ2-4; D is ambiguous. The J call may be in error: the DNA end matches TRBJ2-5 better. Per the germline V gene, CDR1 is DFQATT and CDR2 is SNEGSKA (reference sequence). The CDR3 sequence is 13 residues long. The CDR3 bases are TGCAGTGCGGCGATGTCGGTGGGGGAGACCCAGTACTTC. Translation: CSAAMSVGETQYF.

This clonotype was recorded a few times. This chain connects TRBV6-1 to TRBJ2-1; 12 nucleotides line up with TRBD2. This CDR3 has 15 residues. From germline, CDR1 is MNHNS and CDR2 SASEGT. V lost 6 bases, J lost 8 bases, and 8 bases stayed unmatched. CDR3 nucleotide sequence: TGTGCCAGCAGCGATCCAGGACTAGCGGGATATGAGCAGTTCTTC. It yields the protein CASSDPGLAGYEQFF.

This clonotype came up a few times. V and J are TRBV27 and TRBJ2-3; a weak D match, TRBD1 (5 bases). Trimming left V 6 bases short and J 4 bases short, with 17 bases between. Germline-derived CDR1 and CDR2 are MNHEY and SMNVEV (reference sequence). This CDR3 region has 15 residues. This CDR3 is CASSPRGFGPDTQYF. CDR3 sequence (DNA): TGTGCCAGCAGCCCTAGGGGATTCGGCCCAGATACGCAGTATTTT.

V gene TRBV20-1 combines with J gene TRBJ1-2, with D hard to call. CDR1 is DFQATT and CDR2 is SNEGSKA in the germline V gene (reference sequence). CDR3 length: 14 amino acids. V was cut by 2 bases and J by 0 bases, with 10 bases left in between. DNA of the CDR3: TGCAGTGCTAGACCCCCTAGCCCTAACTATGGCTACACCTTC. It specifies CSARPPSPNYGYTF.

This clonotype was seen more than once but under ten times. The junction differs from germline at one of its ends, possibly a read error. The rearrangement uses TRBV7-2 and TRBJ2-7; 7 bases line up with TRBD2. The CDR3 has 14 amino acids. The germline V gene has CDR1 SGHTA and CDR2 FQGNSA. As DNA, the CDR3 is TGTGCCAGCAGCTTTGGTCTAGCGGCCTACCAGCAGTACTTC. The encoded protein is CASSFGLAAYQQYF.

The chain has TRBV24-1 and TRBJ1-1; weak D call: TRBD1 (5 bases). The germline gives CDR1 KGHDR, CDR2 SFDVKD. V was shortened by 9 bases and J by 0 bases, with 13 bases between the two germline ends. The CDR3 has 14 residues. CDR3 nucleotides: TGTGCCACCCGTCCGCGGGACCTGAACACTGAAGCTTTCTTT. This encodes CATRPRDLNTEAFF.

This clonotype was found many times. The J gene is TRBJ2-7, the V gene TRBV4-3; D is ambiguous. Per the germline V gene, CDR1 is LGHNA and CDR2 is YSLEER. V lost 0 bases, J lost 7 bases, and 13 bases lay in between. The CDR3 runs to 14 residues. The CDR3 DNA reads TGCGCCAGCAGCCAAGATGATTCCGGCCTTGAGCAGTACTTC. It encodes CASSQDDSGLEQYF.

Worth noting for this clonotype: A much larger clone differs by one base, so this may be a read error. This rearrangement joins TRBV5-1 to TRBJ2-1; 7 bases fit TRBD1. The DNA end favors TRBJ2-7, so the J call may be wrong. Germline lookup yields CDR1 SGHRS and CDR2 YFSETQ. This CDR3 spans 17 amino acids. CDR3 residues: CASSFFPTGLSYNEQYF. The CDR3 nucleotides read TGCGCCAGCAGCTTCTTCCCGACAGGGCTCTCCTACAATGAGCAGTACTTC.

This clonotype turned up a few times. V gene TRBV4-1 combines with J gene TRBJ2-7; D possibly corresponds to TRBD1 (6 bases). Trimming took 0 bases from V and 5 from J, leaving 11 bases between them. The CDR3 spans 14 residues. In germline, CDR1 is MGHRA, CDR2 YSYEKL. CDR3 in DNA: TGCGCCAGCAGCCAAGACGGCAGGGGTGACGAGCAGTACTTC. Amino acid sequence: CASSQDGRGDEQYF.

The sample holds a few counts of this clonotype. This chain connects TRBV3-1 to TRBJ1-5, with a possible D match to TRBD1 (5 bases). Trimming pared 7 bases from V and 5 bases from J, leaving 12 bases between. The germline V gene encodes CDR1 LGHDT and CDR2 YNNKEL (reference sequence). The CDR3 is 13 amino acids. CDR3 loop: CASTQGFDQPQHF. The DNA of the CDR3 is TGTGCCAGCACCCAGGGTTTTGATCAGCCCCAGCATTTT.

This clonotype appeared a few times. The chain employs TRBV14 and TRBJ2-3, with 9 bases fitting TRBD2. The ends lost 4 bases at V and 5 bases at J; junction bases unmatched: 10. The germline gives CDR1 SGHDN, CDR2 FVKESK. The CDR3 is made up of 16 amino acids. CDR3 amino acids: CASSLRLAASLDTQYF. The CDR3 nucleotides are TGTGCCAGCAGCCTAAGACTAGCGGCCAGCTTAGATACGCAGTATTTT.

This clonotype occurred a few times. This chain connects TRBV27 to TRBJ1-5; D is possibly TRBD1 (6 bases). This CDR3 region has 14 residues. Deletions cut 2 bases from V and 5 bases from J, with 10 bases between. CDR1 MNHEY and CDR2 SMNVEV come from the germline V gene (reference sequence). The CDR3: CASSLQGSYQPQHF. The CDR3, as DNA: TGTGCCAGCAGTTTACAGGGGTCATATCAGCCCCAGCATTTT.

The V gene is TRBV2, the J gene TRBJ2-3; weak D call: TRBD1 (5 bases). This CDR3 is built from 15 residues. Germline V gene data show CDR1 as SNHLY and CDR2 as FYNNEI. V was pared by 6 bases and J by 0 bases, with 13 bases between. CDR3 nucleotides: TGTGCCAGCAGAAAGACAGACTTTAGCACAGATACGCAGTATTTT. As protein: CASRKTDFSTDTQYF.

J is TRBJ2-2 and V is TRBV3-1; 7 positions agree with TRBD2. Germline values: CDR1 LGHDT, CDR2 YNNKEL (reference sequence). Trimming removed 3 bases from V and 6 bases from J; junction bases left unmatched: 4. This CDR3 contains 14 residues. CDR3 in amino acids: CASSQIRGAGELFF. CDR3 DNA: TGTGCCAGCAGCCAGATTCGGGGGGCCGGGGAGCTGTTTTTT.

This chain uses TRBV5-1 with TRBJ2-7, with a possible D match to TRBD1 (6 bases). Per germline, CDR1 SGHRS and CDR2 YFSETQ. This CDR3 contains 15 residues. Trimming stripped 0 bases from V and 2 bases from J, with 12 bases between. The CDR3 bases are TGCGCCAGCAGCTTGGACCTCGGGACACCCTACGAGCAGTACTTC. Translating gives CASSLDLGTPYEQYF.

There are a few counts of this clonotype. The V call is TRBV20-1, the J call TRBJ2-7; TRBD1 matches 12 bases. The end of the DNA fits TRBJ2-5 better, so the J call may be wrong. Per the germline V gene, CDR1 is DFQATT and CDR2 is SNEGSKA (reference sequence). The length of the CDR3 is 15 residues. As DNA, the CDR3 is TGCAGTCTTTCCGGGACAGGGGGCGATTTGGAGACCCAGTACTTC. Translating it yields CSLSGTGGDLETQYF.

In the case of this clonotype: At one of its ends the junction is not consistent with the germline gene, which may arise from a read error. The CDR3 DNA sequence: TGCGTCAGCAGCCAAGGAGGGACAGGGGACTCCTACGAGCAGTACTTC. It codes for CVSSQGGTGDSYEQYF. This chain links TRBV4-1 with TRBJ2-7; 10 nucleotides agree with TRBD1. Germline lookup yields CDR1 MGHRA and CDR2 YSYEKL. There are 16 residues in the CDR3.

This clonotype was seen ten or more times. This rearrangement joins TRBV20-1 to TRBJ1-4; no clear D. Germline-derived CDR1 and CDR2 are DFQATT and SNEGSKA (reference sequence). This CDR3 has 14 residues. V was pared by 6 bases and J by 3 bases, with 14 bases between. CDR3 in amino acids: CSAASGVPNEKLFF. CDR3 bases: TGCAGTGCCGCGTCAGGCGTTCCTAATGAAAAACTGTTTTTT.

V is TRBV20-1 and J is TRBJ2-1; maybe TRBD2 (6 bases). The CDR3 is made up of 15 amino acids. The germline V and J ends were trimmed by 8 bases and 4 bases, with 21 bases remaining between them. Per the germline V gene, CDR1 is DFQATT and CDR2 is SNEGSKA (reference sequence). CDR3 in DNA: TGCAGTACATATCTTGCGGGGCGAAAATACAATGAGCAGTTCTTC. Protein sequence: CSTYLAGRKYNEQFF.

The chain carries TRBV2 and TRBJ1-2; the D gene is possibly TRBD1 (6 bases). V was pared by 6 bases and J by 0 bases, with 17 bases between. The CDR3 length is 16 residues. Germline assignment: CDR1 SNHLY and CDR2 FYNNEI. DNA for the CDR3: TGTGCCAGCAGCGCCCCAGGGGTCGAAGCTAACTATGGCTACACCTTC. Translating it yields CASSAPGVEANYGYTF.